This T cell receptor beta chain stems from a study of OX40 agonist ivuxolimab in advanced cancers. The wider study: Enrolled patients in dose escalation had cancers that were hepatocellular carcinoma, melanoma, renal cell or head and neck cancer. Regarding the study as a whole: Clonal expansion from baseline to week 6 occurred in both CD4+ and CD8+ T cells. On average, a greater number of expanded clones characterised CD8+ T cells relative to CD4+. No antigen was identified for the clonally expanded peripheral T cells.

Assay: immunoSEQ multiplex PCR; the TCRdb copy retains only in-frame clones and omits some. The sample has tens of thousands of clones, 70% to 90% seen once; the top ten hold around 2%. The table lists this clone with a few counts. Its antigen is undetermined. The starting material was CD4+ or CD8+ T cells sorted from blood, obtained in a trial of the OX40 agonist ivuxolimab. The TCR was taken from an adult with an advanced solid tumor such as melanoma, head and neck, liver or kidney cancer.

The CDR3 reads CASSPQRVHEQFF. CDR3 bases: TGTGCCAGCAGCCCCCAGCGAGTCCATGAGCAGTTCTTC. The rearrangement joins TRBV5-6 to TRBJ2-1; D gene unclear. The V gene lost 4 bases and the J gene lost 8 bases, with 13 bases spanning the gap. Germline V gene sequence: CDR1 SGHDT, CDR2 YYEEEE. This CDR3 has 13 residues.